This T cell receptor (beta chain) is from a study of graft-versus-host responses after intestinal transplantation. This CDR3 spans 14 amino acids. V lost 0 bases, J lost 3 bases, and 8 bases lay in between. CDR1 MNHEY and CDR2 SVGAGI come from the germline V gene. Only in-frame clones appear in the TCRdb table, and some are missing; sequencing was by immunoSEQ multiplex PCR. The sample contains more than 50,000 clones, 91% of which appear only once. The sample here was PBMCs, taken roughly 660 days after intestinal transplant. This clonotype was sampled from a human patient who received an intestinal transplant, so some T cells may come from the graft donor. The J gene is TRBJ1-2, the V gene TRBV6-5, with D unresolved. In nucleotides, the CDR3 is TGTGCCAGCAGTTACTCTGGGGAAGACTATGGCTACACCTTC. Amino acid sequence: CASSYSGEDYGYTF.